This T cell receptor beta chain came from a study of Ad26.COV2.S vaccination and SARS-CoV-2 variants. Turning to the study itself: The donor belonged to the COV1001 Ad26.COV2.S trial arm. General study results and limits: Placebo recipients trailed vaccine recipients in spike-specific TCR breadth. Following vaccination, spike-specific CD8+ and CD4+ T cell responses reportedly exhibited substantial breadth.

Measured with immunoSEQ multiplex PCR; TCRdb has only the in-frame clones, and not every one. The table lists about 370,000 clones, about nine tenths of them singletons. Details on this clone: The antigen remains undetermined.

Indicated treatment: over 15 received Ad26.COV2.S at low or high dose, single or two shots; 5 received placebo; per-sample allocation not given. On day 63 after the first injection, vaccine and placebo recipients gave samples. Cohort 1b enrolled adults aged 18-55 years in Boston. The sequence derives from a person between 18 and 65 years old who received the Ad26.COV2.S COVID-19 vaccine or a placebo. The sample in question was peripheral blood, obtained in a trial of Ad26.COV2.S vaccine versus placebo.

Here the CDR3 reads CASSYTLGTSGGIYNEQFF. The CDR3, as DNA: TGTGCCAGCAGTTACACCCTCGGGACTAGCGGGGGTATCTACAATGAGCAGTTCTTC. The chain couples TRBV11-2 to TRBJ2-1; 14 bases agree with TRBD2. Germline V lookup: CDR1 SGHAT, CDR2 FQNNGV. There are 19 residues in the CDR3. Trimming cost V 6 bases and J 3 bases; bases outside gene matches: 13. Based on the CDR3 plus reference TRBV11-2 and TRBJ2-1, the full variable domain is EAGVAQSPRYKIIEKRQSVAFWCNPISGHATLYWYQQILGQGPKLLIQFQNNGVVDDSQLPKDRFSAERLKGVDSTLKIQPAKLEDSAVYLCASSYTLGTSGGIYNEQFFGPGTRLTVL.